The clone carrying this T cell receptor beta chain was seen at least ten times. TCRdb reprocessed the 5' RACE reads via MiXCR and lists one record per CDR3 protein. This table holds over 20,000 distinct CDR3 sequences, roughly a tenth found once. This record comes from a study of neurological immune-mediated disorders. The germline gives CDR1 DFQATT, CDR2 SNEGSKA (reference sequence). With 5 bases clipped from V and 0 bases from J, the junction kept 1 base outside the gene matches. This CDR3 has 13 residues. The clonotype was recovered from an older woman with HTLV-1-associated myelopathy (HAM/TSP). The rearrangement links TRBV20-1 to TRBJ1-1, with TRBD1 matching over 9 bases. The sequencing sample was made of PBMCs. CDR3 coding DNA: TGCAGTGCTGGGACAGGGCTGAACACTGAAGCTTTCTTT. Amino acids: CSAGTGLNTEAFF.